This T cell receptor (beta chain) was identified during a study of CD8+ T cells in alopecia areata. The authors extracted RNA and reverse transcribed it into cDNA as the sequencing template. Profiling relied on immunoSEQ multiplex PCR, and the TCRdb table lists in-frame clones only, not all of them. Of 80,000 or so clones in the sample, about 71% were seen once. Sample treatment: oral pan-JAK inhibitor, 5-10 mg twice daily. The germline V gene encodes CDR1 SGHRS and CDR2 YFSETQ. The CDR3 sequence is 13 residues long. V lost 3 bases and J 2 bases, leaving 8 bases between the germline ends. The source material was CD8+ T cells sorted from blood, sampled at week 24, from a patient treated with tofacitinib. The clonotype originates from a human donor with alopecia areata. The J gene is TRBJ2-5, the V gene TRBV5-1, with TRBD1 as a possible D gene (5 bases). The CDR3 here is CASSSDTQETQYF. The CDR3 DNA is TGCGCCAGCAGCTCGGACACTCAAGAGACCCAGTACTTC.